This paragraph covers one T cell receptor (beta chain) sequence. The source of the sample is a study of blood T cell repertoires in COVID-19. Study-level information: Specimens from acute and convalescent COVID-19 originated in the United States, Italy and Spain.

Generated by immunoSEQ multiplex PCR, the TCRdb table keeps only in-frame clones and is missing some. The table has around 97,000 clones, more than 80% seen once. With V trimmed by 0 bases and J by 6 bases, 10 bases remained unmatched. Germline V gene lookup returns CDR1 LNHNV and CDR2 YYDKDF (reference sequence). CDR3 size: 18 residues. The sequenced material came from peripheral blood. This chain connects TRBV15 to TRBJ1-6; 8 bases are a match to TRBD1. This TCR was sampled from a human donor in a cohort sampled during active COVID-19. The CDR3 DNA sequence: TGTGCCACCAGCAGAGATTGGGCAGGGGGCGCGGGTAATTCACCCCTCCACTTT. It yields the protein CATSRDWAGGAGNSPLHF.